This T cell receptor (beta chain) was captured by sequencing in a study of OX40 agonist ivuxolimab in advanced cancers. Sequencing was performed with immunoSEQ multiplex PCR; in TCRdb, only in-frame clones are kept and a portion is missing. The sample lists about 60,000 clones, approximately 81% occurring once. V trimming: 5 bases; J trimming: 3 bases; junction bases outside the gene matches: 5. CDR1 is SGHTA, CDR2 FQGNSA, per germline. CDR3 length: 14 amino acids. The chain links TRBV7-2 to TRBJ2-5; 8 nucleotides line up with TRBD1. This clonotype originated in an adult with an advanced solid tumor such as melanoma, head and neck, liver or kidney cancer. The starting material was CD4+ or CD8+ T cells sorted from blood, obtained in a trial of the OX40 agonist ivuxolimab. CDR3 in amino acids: CASSANRGKETQYF. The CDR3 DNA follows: TGTGCCAGCAGCGCTAACAGGGGGAAAGAGACCCAGTACTTC.